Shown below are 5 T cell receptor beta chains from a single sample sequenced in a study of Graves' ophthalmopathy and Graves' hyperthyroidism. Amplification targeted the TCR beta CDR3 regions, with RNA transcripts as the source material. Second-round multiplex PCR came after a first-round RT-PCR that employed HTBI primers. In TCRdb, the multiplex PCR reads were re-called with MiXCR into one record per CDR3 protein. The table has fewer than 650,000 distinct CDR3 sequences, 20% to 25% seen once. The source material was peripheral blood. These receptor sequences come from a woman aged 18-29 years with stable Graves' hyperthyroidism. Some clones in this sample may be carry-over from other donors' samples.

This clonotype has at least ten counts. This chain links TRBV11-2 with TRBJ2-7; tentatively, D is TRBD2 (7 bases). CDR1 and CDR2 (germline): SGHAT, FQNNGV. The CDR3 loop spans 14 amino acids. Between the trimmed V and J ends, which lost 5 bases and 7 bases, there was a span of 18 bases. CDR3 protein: CASSAGGALKEQYF. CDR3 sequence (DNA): TGTGCCAGCAGCGCTGGGGGGGCTTTGAAAGAGCAGTACTTC.

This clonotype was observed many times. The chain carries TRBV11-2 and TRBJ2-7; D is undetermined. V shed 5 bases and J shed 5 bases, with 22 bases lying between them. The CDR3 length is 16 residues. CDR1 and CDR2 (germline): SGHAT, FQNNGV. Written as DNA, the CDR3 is TGTGCCAGCAGCGCCCCCGGATTACGAAGGGCCCACGAGCAGTACTTC. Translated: CASSAPGLRRAHEQYF. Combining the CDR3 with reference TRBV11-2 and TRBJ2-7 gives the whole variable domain EAGVAQSPRYKIIEKRQSVAFWCNPISGHATLYWYQQILGQGPKLLIQFQNNGVVDDSQLPKDRFSAERLKGVDSTLKIQPAKLEDSAVYLCASSAPGLRRAHEQYFGPGTRLTVT.

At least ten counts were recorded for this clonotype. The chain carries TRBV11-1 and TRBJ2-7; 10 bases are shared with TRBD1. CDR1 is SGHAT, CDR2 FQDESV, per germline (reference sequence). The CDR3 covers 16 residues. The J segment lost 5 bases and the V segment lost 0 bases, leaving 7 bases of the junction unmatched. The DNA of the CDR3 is TGTGCCAGCAGCTTAGCTTTGGGACAGGGGAGCGACGAGCAGTACTTC. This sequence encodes CASSLALGQGSDEQYF.

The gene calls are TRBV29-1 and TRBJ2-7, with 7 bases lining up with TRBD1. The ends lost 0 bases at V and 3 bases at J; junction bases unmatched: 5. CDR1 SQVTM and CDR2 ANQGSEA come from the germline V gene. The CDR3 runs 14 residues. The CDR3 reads CSVEDEQGIYEQYF. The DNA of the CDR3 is TGCAGCGTTGAAGACGAACAGGGGATCTACGAGCAGTACTTC.

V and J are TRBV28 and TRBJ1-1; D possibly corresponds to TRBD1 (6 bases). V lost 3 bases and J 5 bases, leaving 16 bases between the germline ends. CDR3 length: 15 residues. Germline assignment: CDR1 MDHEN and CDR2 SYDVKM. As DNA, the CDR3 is TGTGCCAGCAGTTTCCGATACAGGGAGGGAACTGAAGCTTTCTTT. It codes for CASSFRYREGTEAFF.